These 18 T cell receptor beta chains were sequenced from one sample in a study of cytomegalovirus exposure and HLA in healthy donors. It was with 60 Vbeta and 13 Jbeta primers that the PCR ran. Some clones are missing from TCRdb's copy, which holds only in-frame ones; the method was immunoSEQ multiplex PCR. The sample consists of about 140,000 clones, roughly 77% of them appearing once. Sequencing was done on a sample of PBMCs. All receptors derive from a female donor in good health and CMV-seronegative.

This chain connects TRBV7-3 to TRBJ2-1, with 10 bases lining up with TRBD1. Trimming cost V 3 bases and J 4 bases; bases outside gene matches: 0. CDR1 and CDR2 from the germline V gene are SGHTA and FQGTGA. The CDR3 contains 14 residues. CDR3 DNA sequence: TGTGCCAGCAGCTTGGGACAGGGGTACAATGAGCAGTTCTTC. Translated: CASSLGQGYNEQFF. Complete variable domain (other parts from reference TRBV7-3 and TRBJ2-1): GAGVSQTPSNKVTEKGKYVELRCDPISGHTALYWYRQSLGQGPEFLIYFQGTGAADDSGLPNDRFFAVRPEGSVSTLKIQRTERGDSAVYLCASSLGQGYNEQFFGPGTRLTVL.

This clone showed up just a few times. DNA for the CDR3: TGTGCCAGCTCGTGGAGGCGGAGCTCCTACAATGAGCAGTTCTTC. Protein product: CASSWRRSSYNEQFF. The genes are TRBV2 and TRBJ2-1; perhaps TRBD2 as D (5 bases). The CDR3 totals 15 residues. Trimming shortened V by 8 bases and J by 0 bases, and 14 bases separated the two germline ends. Germline V gene data show CDR1 as SNHLY and CDR2 as FYNNEI. Filled out from reference TRBV2 and TRBJ2-1, the complete variable domain reads EPEVTQTPSHQVTQMGQEVILRCVPISNHLYFYWYRQILGQKVEFLVSFYNNEISEKSEIFDDQFSVERPDGSNFTLKIRSTKLEDSAMYFCASSWRRSSYNEQFFGPGTRLTVL.

The genes are TRBV27 and TRBJ2-1, with 8 bases matching TRBD2. The germline CDR1 and CDR2 sequences are MNHEY and SMNVEV (reference sequence). V was pared by 3 bases and J by 0 bases, with 10 bases of the junction left unmatched. The CDR3 sequence is 18 residues long. The CDR3: CASSLGPPSGRSYNEQFF. The CDR3 bases are TGTGCCAGCAGTTTGGGCCCCCCTAGCGGGCGCTCCTACAATGAGCAGTTCTTC.

This chain links TRBV10-2 with TRBJ2-1; 8 bases match TRBD2. The CDR3 is 17 amino acids. V lost 0 bases to trimming and J lost 4 bases; unmatched junction nucleotides: 8. In germline, CDR1 is WSHSY, CDR2 SAAADI. The CDR3 here is CASSESTGTRGYNEQFF. Written as DNA, the CDR3 is TGCGCCAGCAGTGAGTCGACCGGGACTAGAGGGTACAATGAGCAGTTCTTC.

This rearrangement joins TRBV2 to TRBJ2-3, with 9 nucleotides matching TRBD2. Germline CDR1 SNHLY, CDR2 FYNNEI. This CDR3 contains 16 residues. J lost 0 bases, V lost 6 bases, and 7 bases had no gene match. CDR3 bases: TGTGCCAGCAGCCGGGAGCGGGGGGCCAGCACAGATACGCAGTATTTT. Encoded protein: CASSRERGASTDTQYF.

This clone has a handful of counts. The V call is TRBV4-3, the J call TRBJ1-1; tentatively, D is TRBD1 (6 bases). Germline CDR1 LGHNA, CDR2 YSLEER. This CDR3 contains 14 residues. V was pared by 4 bases and J by 4 bases, with 13 bases between. CDR3 sequence reads: CASSLGEGGTEAFF. CDR3 DNA: TGCGCCAGCAGCCTAGGGGAAGGGGGCACTGAAGCTTTCTTT.

The chain carries TRBV5-6 and TRBJ2-5; perhaps TRBD1 as D (6 bases). The CDR3 runs to 17 residues. The V and J ends lost 5 bases and 5 bases respectively, with 25 bases between them. Per the germline V gene, CDR1 is SGHDT and CDR2 is YYEEEE. The CDR3: CASSLAGRTDATETQYF. As DNA, the CDR3 is TGTGCCAGCAGTTTAGCTGGTCGGACAGACGCGACGGAGACCCAGTACTTC.

The V and J genes are TRBV7-2 and TRBJ2-3, with TRBD2 matching 10 bases. Germline trimming cut 2 bases from V and 3 bases from J; bases unmatched to any gene: 8. CDR1 is SGHTA and CDR2 is FQGNSA in the germline V gene. The CDR3 is 17 residues long. The CDR3 DNA sequence: TGTGCCAGCAGCTTAAGAGCGGGAGGGCCTGGTACAGATACGCAGTATTTT. Translating it yields CASSLRAGGPGTDTQYF.

This chain links TRBV27 with TRBJ2-1; D is perhaps TRBD2 (6 bases). Germline values: CDR1 MNHEY, CDR2 SMNVEV (reference sequence). This CDR3 region has 18 residues. V gave up 4 bases and J gave up 1 base, with 20 bases separating them. Here the CDR3 DNA reads TGTGCCAGCAGTTCCCTAATAGGTAGCGGCGATTCCTACAATGAGCAGTTCTTC. It is translated as CASSSLIGSGDSYNEQFF.

This chain links TRBV2 with TRBJ2-3; D possibly corresponds to TRBD2 (5 bases). Germline loops: CDR1 SNHLY, CDR2 FYNNEI. The CDR3 extends over 13 amino acids. With 1 base removed from V and 14 bases from J, the gap between germline ends came to 16 bases. The CDR3 reads CASSEEADSDVYF. In DNA form, the CDR3 reads TGTGCCAGCAGTGAAGAGGCGGACTCCGATGTGTATTTT.

The rearrangement links TRBV25-1 to TRBJ1-3; 10 nucleotides agree with TRBD1. The germline gives CDR1 MGHDK, CDR2 SYGVNS. The CDR3 is made up of 16 amino acids. With 2 bases clipped from V and 6 bases from J, the junction kept 7 bases outside the gene matches. In DNA, the CDR3 is TGTGCCAGCAGTGAAGGGGCCGGGACAGGGGTAAACACCATATATTTT. Amino acid sequence: CASSEGAGTGVNTIYF.

The chain employs TRBV2 and TRBJ1-4, with D unresolved. Germline V lookup: CDR1 SNHLY, CDR2 FYNNEI. The ends were cut back, 3 bases at V and 14 bases at J, with 19 bases in the middle. The CDR3 extends over 14 amino acids. The chain's CDR3 is CASSDEVAVGRLFF. DNA of the CDR3: TGTGCCAGCAGTGATGAGGTGGCGGTCGGGAGGCTGTTTTTT. The whole variable domain, remainder taken from reference TRBV2 and TRBJ1-4, is EPEVTQTPSHQVTQMGQEVILRCVPISNHLYFYWYRQILGQKVEFLVSFYNNEISEKSEIFDDQFSVERPDGSNFTLKIRSTKLEDSAMYFCASSDEVAVGRLFFGSGTQLSVL.

This chain uses TRBV14 with TRBJ2-6; 11 bases line up with TRBD2. The V segment lost 3 bases and the J segment 0 bases; nucleotides outside the gene matches: 4. Germline V gene sequence: CDR1 SGHDN, CDR2 FVKESK. The CDR3 length is 18 residues. The CDR3: CASSHRTSGYSGANVLTF. CDR3 coding DNA: TGTGCCAGCAGCCATCGGACTAGCGGGTACTCTGGGGCCAACGTCCTGACTTTC.

CDR3 nucleotide sequence: TGTGCCAGCAGCTTGGTTTCCCCCGGGACAGGGGTTGGAAATCAGCCCCAGCATTTT. Protein: CASSLVSPGTGVGNQPQHF. The rearrangement links TRBV5-5 to TRBJ1-5, with 10 positions matching TRBD1. J was trimmed by 4 bases and V by 0 bases; bases with no gene match: 13. Germline V gives CDR1 SGHKS, CDR2 YYEKEE (reference sequence). The CDR3 sequence is 19 residues long.

The rearrangement joins TRBV28 to TRBJ1-2; perhaps TRBD1 as D (5 bases). The CDR3 spans 17 residues. V was pared by 6 bases and J by 2 bases, with 22 bases between. Per the germline V gene, CDR1 is MDHEN and CDR2 is SYDVKM. CDR3 in DNA: TGTGCCAGCAGAAGCCGACAGTTCGGGTTTTCGAACTATGGCTACACCTTC. Translation: CASRSRQFGFSNYGYTF.

The CDR3 DNA reads as TGTGCCAGCAGCTTGGCAGCTGGAAACACCATATATTTT. Protein product: CASSLAAGNTIYF. This sequence joins TRBV5-8 and TRBJ1-3; D remains ambiguous. This CDR3 region has 13 residues. Per the germline V gene, CDR1 is SGHTS and CDR2 is YDEGEE. The V end was cut by 0 bases, the J end by 2 bases, with 3 bases between. Together with reference TRBV5-8 and TRBJ1-3, the CDR3 gives the full variable domain: EAGVTQSPTHLIKTRGQQATLRCSPISGHTSVYWYQQALGLGLQFLLWYDEGEERNRGNFPPRFSGRQFPNYSSELNVNALELEDSALYLCASSLAAGNTIYFGEGSWLTVV.

This chain connects TRBV4-2 to TRBJ2-1, with D maybe TRBD2 (6 bases). CDR3 length: 13 amino acids. The germline V gene has CDR1 LGHNA and CDR2 YNFKEQ. Trimming left V 5 bases short and J 9 bases short, with 14 bases between. CDR3 sequence: CASSYRDLGEQFF. CDR3 coding DNA: TGTGCCAGCAGCTACCGGGACTTAGGTGAGCAGTTCTTC.

This clone was seen just once. This chain connects TRBV7-2 to TRBJ2-2, with a tentative D call TRBD1 (5 bases). CDR3 length: 14 residues. Germline CDR1 is SGHTA and CDR2 is FQGNSA. The V end was cut by 5 bases, the J end by 1 base, with 8 bases between. CDR3 sequence: CASSERGNTGELFF. The CDR3 DNA follows: TGTGCCAGCAGCGAAAGGGGGAACACCGGGGAGCTGTTTTTT. The variable domain in full, with the rest retrieved from reference TRBV7-2 and TRBJ2-2, is GAGVSQSPSNKVTEKGKDVELRCDPISGHTALYWYRQSLGQGLEFLIYFQGNSAPDKSGLPSDRFSAERTGGSVSTLTIQRTQQEDSAVYLCASSERGNTGELFFGEGSRLTVL.